This is a list of T cell receptor beta chains from one sample in a study of blood T cell repertoires in COVID-19. Using immunoSEQ multiplex PCR, the repertoire was profiled, and TCRdb retains in-frame clones only, with some absent. Found here are around 300,000 clones, roughly 85% of them singletons; the top ten hold more than 9.5%. Input material: peripheral blood. The source is a woman aged 70 to 79 with acute or convalescent COVID-19. Each CDR3 is given with its conserved first and last residue. Fields, in order: clone size, J gene, V gene, D gene, CDR3 protein, CDR3 DNA. The D gene is left open where the match is weak. Some rows mark clone size as missing; the rest say once, few, many or name a class of expanded clone.

>NA|TRBJ2-3|TRBV5-5|NA
CASSFPAGSTDTQYF
TGTGCCAGCAGCTTCCCAGCGGGCTCCACAGATACGCAGTATTTT
>NA|TRBJ2-6|TRBV2|NA
CASSPVQGSGANVLTF
TGTGCCAGCAGTCCGGTCCAGGGGTCCGGGGCCAACGTCCTGACTTTC
>NA|TRBJ1-2|TRBV5-1|TRBD1
CASSPSTGYGYTF
TGCGCCAGCAGCCCTTCGACAGGGTATGGCTACACCTTC
>NA|TRBJ1-2|TRBV5-4|NA
CASSLLGDGYTF
TGTGCCAGCAGCTTACTGGGAGATGGCTACACCTTC
>NA|TRBJ1-2|TRBV3-1/TRBV3-2|TRBD1
CASSQWDSFYGYTF
TGTGCCAGCAGCCAGTGGGACAGCTTCTATGGCTACACCTTC
>NA|TRBJ2-7|TRBV20-1|TRBD1
CSASRTGMHEQYF
TGCAGTGCTAGTAGGACAGGGATGCACGAGCAGTACTTC
>NA|TRBJ1-1|TRBV3-1/TRBV3-2|NA
CASSVRTGKGAEAFF
TGTGCCAGCAGCGTTCGGACGGGAAAGGGCGCTGAAGCTTTCTTT
>NA|TRBJ1-2|TRBV3-1/TRBV3-2|NA
CASSQELYGYTF
TGTGCCAGCAGCCAGGAGCTCTATGGCTACACCTTC
>NA|TRBJ1-2|TRBV3-1/TRBV3-2|TRBD1
CASSHYGQGNYGYTF
TGTGCCAGCAGCCATTACGGACAGGGTAACTATGGCTACACCTTC
>once|TRBJ1-5|TRBV5-5|NA
CASSLLDYSNQPQHF
TGTGCCAGCAGCTTGTTAGATTATAGCAATCAGCCCCAGCATTTT
>NA|TRBJ1-2|TRBV18|NA
CASSPAGANYGYTF
TGTGCCAGCTCACCAGCAGGGGCCAACTATGGCTACACCTTC
>NA|TRBJ2-2|TRBV3-1/TRBV3-2|TRBD1
CASRTGPAGELFF
TGTGCCAGCAGGACAGGGCCCGCCGGGGAGCTGTTTTTT
>NA|TRBJ2-3|TRBV11-2|NA
CASSFTSVADTQYF
TGTGCCAGCAGCTTCACTAGTGTGGCAGATACGCAGTATTTT
>NA|TRBJ1-2|TRBV25-1|TRBD1
CASSEPDRAYGYTF
TGTGCCAGCAGTGAACCGGACAGGGCCTATGGCTACACCTTC
>NA|TRBJ1-6|TRBV27|NA
CAVRGSSYNSPLHF
TGTGCCGTCCGGGGGAGCTCCTATAATTCACCCCTCCACTTT